The 25 T cell receptor beta chains below come from one sample, sequenced in a study of cytomegalovirus exposure and HLA in healthy donors. PCR involved 60 Vbeta and 13 Jbeta primers. Clones were read by immunoSEQ multiplex PCR, and TCRdb kept only the in-frame ones, dropping some. The sample has about 160,000 clones. Sequenced input: PBMCs. The origin of the receptors is a woman in her sixties or seventies in good health and CMV-seronegative.

The chain has TRBV4-1 and TRBJ2-1; TRBD2 aligns across 7 bases. J gave up 4 bases and V 0 bases, and 9 bases lay outside the gene matches. This CDR3 has 17 residues. Germline CDR1 is MGHRA and CDR2 is YSYEKL. CDR3 bases: TGCGCCAGCAGCCAAGATCAACGGCTAGCGGCTTACAATGAGCAGTTCTTC. Protein: CASSQDQRLAAYNEQFF.

The chain links TRBV7-9 to TRBJ2-5, with a weak D call TRBD2 (6 bases). CDR3 length equals 14 residues. Germline lookup yields CDR1 SEHNR and CDR2 FQNEAQ (reference sequence). Between the trimmed V and J ends, which lost 4 bases and 2 bases, there was a span of 11 bases. The CDR3 protein is CASSWRGRQETQYF. The CDR3 region has the DNA TGTGCCAGCAGCTGGAGGGGTCGGCAAGAGACCCAGTACTTC.

The chain carries TRBV7-2 and TRBJ1-3; no clear D. Germline V gene sequence: CDR1 SGHTA, CDR2 FQGNSA. The CDR3 is 15 residues long. V lost 5 bases, J lost 0 bases, and 11 bases lay in between. The CDR3 sequence: CASSILTTSGNTIYF. In DNA, the CDR3 is TGTGCCAGCAGCATATTGACAACCTCTGGAAACACCATATATTTT. Together with reference TRBV7-2 and TRBJ1-3, the CDR3 gives the full variable domain: GAGVSQSPSNKVTEKGKDVELRCDPISGHTALYWYRQSLGQGLEFLIYFQGNSAPDKSGLPSDRFSAERTGGSVSTLTIQRTQQEDSAVYLCASSILTTSGNTIYFGEGSWLTVV.

The V and J genes are TRBV5-8 and TRBJ2-1; a possible D gene is TRBD1 (5 bases). The CDR3 covers 15 residues. Deletions cut 6 bases from V and 6 bases from J, with 19 bases between. In germline, CDR1 is SGHTS, CDR2 YDEGEE. CDR3 sequence: CASTARQPLGNEQFF. CDR3 sequence (DNA): TGTGCCAGCACCGCCCGACAGCCTCTTGGCAATGAGCAGTTCTTC. Together with reference TRBV5-8 and TRBJ2-1, the CDR3 gives the full variable domain: EAGVTQSPTHLIKTRGQQATLRCSPISGHTSVYWYQQALGLGLQFLLWYDEGEERNRGNFPPRFSGRQFPNYSSELNVNALELEDSALYLCASTARQPLGNEQFFGPGTRLTVL.

This sequence joins TRBV5-1 and TRBJ2-2; 8 bases line up with TRBD2. This CDR3 comprises 16 residues. Germline V gene lookup returns CDR1 SGHRS and CDR2 YFSETQ. The ends lost 1 base at V and 6 bases at J; junction bases unmatched: 8. The CDR3 coding sequence is TGCGCCAGCAGCTTGCAGAGCGGGAGAGGATCCGGGGAGCTGTTTTTT. Translation gives CASSLQSGRGSGELFF.

The chain employs TRBV7-9 and TRBJ1-1; D perhaps matches TRBD1 (5 bases). The CDR3 has 17 amino acids. The germline gives CDR1 SEHNR, CDR2 FQNEAQ (reference sequence). Trimming removed 4 bases from V and 0 bases from J, with 18 bases in between. The chain's CDR3 is CASSSGGTRTMNTEAFF. The CDR3 nucleotides are TGTGCCAGCAGCTCCGGGGGGACGAGAACCATGAACACTGAAGCTTTCTTT.

The J gene is TRBJ2-4, the V gene TRBV6-1; D may be TRBD2 (5 bases). CDR3 length: 14 residues. Germline V gives CDR1 MNHNS, CDR2 SASEGT. The V gene lost 2 bases and the J gene lost 5 bases, with 10 bases spanning the gap. The CDR3 is CASSERASQNIQYF. The CDR3 DNA is TGTGCCAGCAGTGAACGGGCTAGCCAAAACATTCAGTACTTC.

V usage is TRBV30 and J usage is TRBJ1-2, with TRBD1 matching over 8 bases. The CDR3 consists of 13 residues. The V and J ends lost 2 bases and 7 bases, in that order; junction bases with no gene match: 6. Germline V gene lookup returns CDR1 GTSNPN and CDR2 SVGIG (reference sequence). CDR3 sequence: CAWSLAGGIGYTF. CDR3 DNA: TGTGCCTGGAGTCTTGCAGGGGGCATTGGCTACACCTTC.

This chain joins TRBV5-6 and TRBJ1-5, with a weak D call TRBD1 (5 bases). V lost 0 bases and J lost 4, with 14 bases in between. Germline assignment: CDR1 SGHDT and CDR2 YYEEEE. This CDR3 spans 16 amino acids. Here the CDR3 DNA reads TGTGCCAGCAGCTTGGCGGGGGGTCTCGGGAATCAGCCCCAGCATTTT. Translation: CASSLAGGLGNQPQHF.

This chain joins TRBV27 and TRBJ2-1; D is undetermined. The germline V gene has CDR1 MNHEY and CDR2 SMNVEV (reference sequence). V was shortened by 7 bases and J by 0 bases, with 13 bases between the two germline ends. The CDR3 spans 15 residues. This CDR3 reads CASTPLRGSYNEQFF. The CDR3 region has the DNA TGTGCCAGCACCCCCCTGCGCGGCTCCTACAATGAGCAGTTCTTC.

This sequence joins TRBV7-9 and TRBJ2-4; 10 bases fit TRBD1. This CDR3 spans 19 amino acids. The V gene end was trimmed by 5 bases and the J gene end by 6 bases; junction bases not matched to a gene: 19. The germline V gene has CDR1 SEHNR and CDR2 FQNEAQ (reference sequence). The CDR3 DNA reads TGTGCCAGCAGCCACGATTCGGGACAGGGGAAGGTGGGTCGAAACATTCAGTACTTC. Residues: CASSHDSGQGKVGRNIQYF.

This sequence joins TRBV7-9 and TRBJ2-7; perhaps TRBD1 as D (6 bases). V lost 4 bases to trimming and J lost 2 bases, with 9 bases between them. Looked up from germline, CDR1 is SEHNR and CDR2 is FQNEAQ (reference sequence). CDR3 length: 13 residues. The CDR3 coding sequence is TGTGCCAGCAGCTCCGGGGACACCTACGAGCAGTACTTC. It is translated as CASSSGDTYEQYF.

This chain uses TRBV27 with TRBJ2-7, with D possibly being TRBD1 (7 bases). The CDR3 contains 15 residues. Germline V gene data show CDR1 as MNHEY and CDR2 as SMNVEV (reference sequence). V was trimmed by 2 bases and J by 3 bases, leaving 14 bases between them. CDR3 protein: CASSLRGTVFYEQYF. The CDR3, as DNA: TGTGCCAGCAGTTTACGGGGGACAGTTTTCTACGAGCAGTACTTC.

The chain has TRBV4-2 and TRBJ1-4; possibly TRBD1 for D (5 bases). Germline V CDR1 and CDR2: LGHNA, YNFKEQ. V was clipped by 0 bases and J by 7 bases, with 18 bases between them. This CDR3 has 17 amino acids. The chain's CDR3 is CASSQDAAGYRGEKLFF. The DNA of the CDR3 is TGTGCCAGCAGCCAAGATGCAGCAGGGTACCGTGGTGAAAAACTGTTTTTT.

The chain has TRBV6-5 and TRBJ1-1, with TRBD1 as a possible D gene (6 bases). Per germline, CDR1 MNHEY and CDR2 SVGAGI. V lost 4 bases to trimming and J lost 0 bases, with 12 bases between them. CDR3 size: 15 residues. In nucleotides, the CDR3 is TGTGCCAGCAGTTTAAACAGGGCCTTGAACACTGAAGCTTTCTTT. This sequence encodes CASSLNRALNTEAFF.

The chain links TRBV7-2 to TRBJ1-4; 7 positions agree with TRBD1. This CDR3 is built from 15 residues. Looked up from germline, CDR1 is SGHTA and CDR2 is FQGNSA. The junction had 3 bases not matched to a gene; V was cut back by 0 bases and J by 5 bases. The DNA for the CDR3 is TGTGCCAGCAGCTTAGCGGTCAGGGGGAATGAAAAACTGTTTTTT. Protein sequence: CASSLAVRGNEKLFF.

The chain uses TRBV6-6 and TRBJ2-7, with D possibly TRBD2 on 6 matching bases. With 0 bases removed from V and 7 bases from J, the gap between germline ends came to 7 bases. Per germline, CDR1 MNHNY and CDR2 SVGAGI (reference sequence). The CDR3 runs to 12 residues. CDR3 loop: CASSYSEGEQYF. The CDR3 region has the DNA TGTGCCAGCAGTTACTCGGAGGGGGAGCAGTACTTC.

The V call is TRBV7-8, the J call TRBJ2-4; TRBD1 agrees at 7 bases. The V gene end was trimmed by 8 bases and the J gene end by 0 bases; junction bases not matched to a gene: 13. The CDR3 is made up of 17 amino acids. The germline gives CDR1 SGHVS, CDR2 FQNEAQ. The CDR3 protein is CASPMLGTVIAKNIQYF. As DNA, the CDR3 is TGTGCCAGCCCTATGTTGGGGACAGTAATAGCCAAAAACATTCAGTACTTC.

Written as DNA, the CDR3 is TGTGCCAGCTTGAGCTCTGGAAACACCATATATTTT. Its protein product is CASLSSGNTIYF. This chain uses TRBV27 with TRBJ1-3; D remains ambiguous. This CDR3 contains 12 residues. V dropped 8 bases and J dropped 0 bases, with 5 bases sitting between them. Germline V gene lookup returns CDR1 MNHEY and CDR2 SMNVEV (reference sequence).

The chain couples TRBV2 to TRBJ2-5, with TRBD1 matching 9 bases. V trimming: 4 bases; J trimming: 6 bases; junction bases outside the gene matches: 18. The CDR3 length is 18 residues. The germline gives CDR1 SNHLY, CDR2 FYNNEI. Written as DNA, the CDR3 is TGTGCCAGCAGTGCTGATTTACCCCTAGGACAGGGGAAGAAGACCCAGTACTTC. This codes for CASSADLPLGQGKKTQYF.

V and J are TRBV29-1 and TRBJ2-7; TRBD1 aligns across 7 bases. CDR3 length: 12 residues. V dropped 1 base and J dropped 5; count of bases not matched to a gene: 2. Germline CDR1 is SQVTM and CDR2 is ANQGSEA. The CDR3 DNA follows: TGCAGCGTTGAAGGACAGGGAAACGAGCAGTACTTC. Translated: CSVEGQGNEQYF.

J is TRBJ2-3 and V is TRBV7-3; 12 nucleotides line up with TRBD2. Germline CDR1 and CDR2: SGHTA and FQGTGA. With 0 bases clipped from V and 2 bases from J, the junction kept 9 bases outside the gene matches. The CDR3 covers 19 residues. For the CDR3, the DNA is TGTGCCAGCAGCTTAACGCCCGGACTAGCGGGAACTCCCACAGATACGCAGTATTTT. As protein: CASSLTPGLAGTPTDTQYF.

This chain links TRBV4-1 with TRBJ2-3; tentatively, D is TRBD1 (5 bases). Germline lookup yields CDR1 MGHRA and CDR2 YSYEKL. V was pared by 5 bases and J by 2 bases, with 14 bases between. This CDR3 spans 15 amino acids. For the CDR3, the DNA is TGCGCCAGCAGCGACGACAGTTACCTCACAGATACGCAGTATTTT. Translation: CASSDDSYLTDTQYF.

The chain is built from TRBV7-3 and TRBJ1-3, with a weak D call TRBD1 (5 bases). Germline loops: CDR1 SGHTA, CDR2 FQGTGA. V lost 2 bases, J lost 4 bases, and 9 bases lay in between. The CDR3 has 14 amino acids. As DNA, the CDR3 is TGTGCCAGCAGCTTAGGGGCAAGGGGAAACACCATATATTTT. Its protein product is CASSLGARGNTIYF.

The chain links TRBV5-4 to TRBJ1-2; D gene unclear. Germline V lookup: CDR1 SGHNT, CDR2 YYREEE (reference sequence). Trimming pared 4 bases from V and 4 bases from J, leaving 14 bases between. CDR3 length: 14 residues. The CDR3 region has the DNA TGTGCCAGCAGCCCAACAGTGGGGAGCTATGGCTACACCTTC. Its translation: CASSPTVGSYGYTF.